This T cell receptor (beta chain) was recorded in a study of CD8 T cells in ankylosing spondylitis. In germline, CDR1 is MGHDK, CDR2 SYGVNS. The V end lost 2 bases, the J end lost 1 base, and 11 bases lay between the germline ends. CDR3 size: 16 residues. One entry per CDR3 protein, called by TCRdb with MiXCR from the 5' RACE reads. The data show under 250,000 distinct CDR3 sequences, with 32% seen just once and 4% to 5% held by the top ten. Sequenced: blood, either unsorted or a sorted T cell fraction (not recorded which). V gene TRBV25-1 combines with J gene TRBJ2-2; D may match TRBD1 or TRBD2 (5 bases each). The clonotype was recovered from a male donor with ankylosing spondylitis or in good health (not recorded which). CDR3 nucleotides: TGTGCCAGCAGTGAAATCGGGGCGGAGAACACCGGGGAGCTGTTTTTT. Translating gives CASSEIGAENTGELFF.